The 3 T cell receptor beta chains in this list originate from one sample, sequenced in a study of shared clonotypes between healthy human individuals. Clones were sequenced by immunoSEQ multiplex PCR, and TCRdb holds only the in-frame ones, with some missing. Of 2,100,000 or so clones listed, roughly 95% are singletons. The sequencing input was naive CD4+ T cells sorted from blood. Regarding subset: CD45RA+ positively selected. The receptors originated from a man aged 18 to 30 in good health.

The chain is built from TRBV7-2 and TRBJ1-4; D is ambiguous. This CDR3 is built from 13 residues. CDR1 is SGHTA and CDR2 is FQGNSA in the germline V gene. V lost 5 bases and J lost 13, with 17 bases in between. CDR3 bases: TGTGCCAGCAGCGTACGAAGGGCGGGCGGACTGTTTTTT. Protein product: CASSVRRAGGLFF.

The chain recombines TRBV18 with TRBJ1-2; 9 nucleotides agree with TRBD1. Trimming cost V 5 bases and J 7 bases; bases outside gene matches: 5. This CDR3 has 13 amino acids. Per the germline V gene, CDR1 is KGHSH and CDR2 is LQKENI. The CDR3 sequence: CASSRTGDSGYTF. The DNA of the CDR3 is TGTGCCAGCTCAAGGACAGGGGACTCTGGCTACACCTTC. Supplemented by reference TRBV18 and TRBJ1-2, the full variable domain reads NAGVMQNPRHLVRRRGQEARLRCSPMKGHSHVYWYRQLPEEGLKFMVYLQKENIIDESGMPKERFSAEFPKEGPSILRIQQVVRGDSAAYFCASSRTGDSGYTFGSGTRLTVV.

The chain couples TRBV7-9 to TRBJ1-2; perhaps TRBD1 as D (5 bases). Trimming shortened V by 0 bases and J by 8 bases, and 10 bases separated the two germline ends. The germline V gene has CDR1 SEHNR and CDR2 FQNEAQ (reference sequence). This CDR3 is built from 13 residues. This CDR3 reads CASSLAGTTGYTF. The CDR3 bases are TGTGCCAGCAGCTTAGCGGGGACGACGGGCTACACCTTC.